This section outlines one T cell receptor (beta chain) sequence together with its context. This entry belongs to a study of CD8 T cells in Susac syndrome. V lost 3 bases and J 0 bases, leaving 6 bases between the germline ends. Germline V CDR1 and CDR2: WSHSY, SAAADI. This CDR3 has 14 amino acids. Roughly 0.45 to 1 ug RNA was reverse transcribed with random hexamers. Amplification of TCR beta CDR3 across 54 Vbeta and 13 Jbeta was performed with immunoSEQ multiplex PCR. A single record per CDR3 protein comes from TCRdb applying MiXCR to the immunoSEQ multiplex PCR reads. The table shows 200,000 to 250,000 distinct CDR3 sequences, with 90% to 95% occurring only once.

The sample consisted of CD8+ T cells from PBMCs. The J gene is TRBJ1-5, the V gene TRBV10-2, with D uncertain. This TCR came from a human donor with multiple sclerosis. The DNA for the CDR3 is TGCGCCAGCAGTGATAGGGATAGCAATCAGCCCCAGCATTTT. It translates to CASSDRDSNQPQHF.